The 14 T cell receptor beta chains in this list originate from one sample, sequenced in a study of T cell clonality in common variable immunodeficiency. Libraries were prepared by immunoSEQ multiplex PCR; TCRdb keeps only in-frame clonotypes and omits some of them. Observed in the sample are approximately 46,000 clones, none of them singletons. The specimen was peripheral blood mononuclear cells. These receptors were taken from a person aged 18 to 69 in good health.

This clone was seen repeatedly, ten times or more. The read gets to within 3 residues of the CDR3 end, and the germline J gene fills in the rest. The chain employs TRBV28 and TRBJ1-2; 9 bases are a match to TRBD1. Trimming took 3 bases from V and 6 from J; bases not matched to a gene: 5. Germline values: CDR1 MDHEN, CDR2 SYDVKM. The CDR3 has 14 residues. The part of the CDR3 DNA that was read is TGTGCCAGCAGTTTTATCGGGACAGGGCATGGC. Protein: CASSFIGTGHG. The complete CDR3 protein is CASSFIGTGHGYTF.

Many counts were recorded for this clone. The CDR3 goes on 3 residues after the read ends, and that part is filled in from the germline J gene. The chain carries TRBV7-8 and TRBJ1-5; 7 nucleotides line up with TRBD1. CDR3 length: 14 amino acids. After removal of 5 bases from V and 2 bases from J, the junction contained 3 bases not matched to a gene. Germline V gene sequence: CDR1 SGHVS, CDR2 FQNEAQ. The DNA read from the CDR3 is TGTGCCAGCAGCCCCGGACAGGGCAATCAGCCC. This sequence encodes CASSPGQGNQP. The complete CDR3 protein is CASSPGQGNQPQHF. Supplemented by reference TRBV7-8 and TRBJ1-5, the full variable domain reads GAGVSQSPRYKVAKRGQDVALRCDPISGHVSLFWYQQALGQGPEFLTYFQNEAQLDKSGLPSDRFFAERPEGSVSTLKIQRTQQEDSAVYLCASSPGQGNQPQHFGDGTRLSIL.

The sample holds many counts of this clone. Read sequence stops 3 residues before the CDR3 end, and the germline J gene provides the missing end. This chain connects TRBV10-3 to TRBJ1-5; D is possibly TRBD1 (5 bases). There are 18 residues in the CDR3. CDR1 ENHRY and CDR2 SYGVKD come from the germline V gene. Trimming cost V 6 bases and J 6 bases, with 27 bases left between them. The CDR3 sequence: CAISPTLAGQAGGQPQHF. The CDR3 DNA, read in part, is TGTGCCATCAGCCCCACGTTGGCGGGGCAGGCCGGTGGTCAGCCC.

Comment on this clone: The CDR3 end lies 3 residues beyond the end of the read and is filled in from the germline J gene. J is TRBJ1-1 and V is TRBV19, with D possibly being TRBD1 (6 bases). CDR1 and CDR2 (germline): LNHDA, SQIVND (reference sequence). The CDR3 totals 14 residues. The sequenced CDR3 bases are TGTGCCAGTAGTATAGAGGGCGGGGGGCCAGGA. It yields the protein CASSIEGGGPG. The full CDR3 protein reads CASSIEGGGPGAFF.

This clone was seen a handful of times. CDR3 bases read: TGTGCCAGCAGCCTGTTGGGCAGGGATCAGCCC. Encoded protein: CASSLLGRDQP. The CDR3 reads in full as CASSLLGRDQPQHF. This chain connects TRBV11-2 to TRBJ1-5; the D gene is possibly TRBD1 (5 bases). Read coverage stops 3 residues before the CDR3 terminus; the germline J gene supplies the remainder. Germline CDR1 SGHAT, CDR2 FQNNGV. There are 14 residues in the CDR3. V was clipped by 5 bases and J by 5 bases, with 13 bases between them. Full variable domain (missing parts from reference TRBV11-2 and TRBJ1-5): EAGVAQSPRYKIIEKRQSVAFWCNPISGHATLYWYQQILGQGPKLLIQFQNNGVVDDSQLPKDRFSAERLKGVDSTLKIQPAKLEDSAVYLCASSLLGRDQPQHFGDGTRLSIL.

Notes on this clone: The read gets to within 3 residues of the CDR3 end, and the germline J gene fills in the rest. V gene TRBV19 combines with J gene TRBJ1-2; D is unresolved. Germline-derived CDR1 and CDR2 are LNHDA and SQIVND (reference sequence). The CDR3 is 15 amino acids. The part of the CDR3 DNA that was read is TGTGCCAGTAACACACAACTCATACACGACAATGAC. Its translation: CASNTQLIHDND. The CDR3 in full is CASNTQLIHDNDYTF.

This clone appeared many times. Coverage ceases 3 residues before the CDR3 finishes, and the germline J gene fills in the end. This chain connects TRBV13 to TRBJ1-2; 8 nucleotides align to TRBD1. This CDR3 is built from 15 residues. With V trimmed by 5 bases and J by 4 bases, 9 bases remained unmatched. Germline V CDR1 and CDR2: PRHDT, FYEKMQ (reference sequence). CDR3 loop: CASSRRITGGYGYTF. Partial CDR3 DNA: TGTGCCAGCAGCCGAAGGATCACAGGGGGCTATGGC. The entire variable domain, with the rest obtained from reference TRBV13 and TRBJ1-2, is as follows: AAGVIQSPRHLIKEKRETATLKCYPIPRHDTVYWYQQGPGQDPQFLISFYEKMQSDKGSIPDRFSAQQFSDYHSELNMSSLELGDSALYFCASSRRITGGYGYTFGSGTRLTVV.

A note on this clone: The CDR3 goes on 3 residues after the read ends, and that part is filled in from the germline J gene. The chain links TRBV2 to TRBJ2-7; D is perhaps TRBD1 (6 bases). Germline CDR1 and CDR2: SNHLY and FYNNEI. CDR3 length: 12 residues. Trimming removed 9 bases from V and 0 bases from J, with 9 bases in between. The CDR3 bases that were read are TGTGCCAGTAACAGGGACTCCTACGAG. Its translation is CASNRDSYE. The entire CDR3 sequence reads CASNRDSYEQYF.

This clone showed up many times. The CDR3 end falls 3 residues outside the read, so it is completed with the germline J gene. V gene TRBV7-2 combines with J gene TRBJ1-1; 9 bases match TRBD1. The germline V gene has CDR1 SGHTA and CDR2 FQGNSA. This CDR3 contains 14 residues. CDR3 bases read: TGTGCCAGCAGGTCACAGGGGGCCCAAGTTGGA. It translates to CASRSQGAQVG. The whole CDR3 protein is CASRSQGAQVGAFF.

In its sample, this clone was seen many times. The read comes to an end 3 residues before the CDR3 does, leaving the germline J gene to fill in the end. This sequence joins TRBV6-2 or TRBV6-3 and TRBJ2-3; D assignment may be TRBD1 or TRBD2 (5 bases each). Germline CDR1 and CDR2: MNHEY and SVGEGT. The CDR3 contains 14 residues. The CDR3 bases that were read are TGTGCCAGCAGTCAGGACGCGCAAGGGGAGACG. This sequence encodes CASSQDAQGET. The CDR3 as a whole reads CASSQDAQGETQYF.

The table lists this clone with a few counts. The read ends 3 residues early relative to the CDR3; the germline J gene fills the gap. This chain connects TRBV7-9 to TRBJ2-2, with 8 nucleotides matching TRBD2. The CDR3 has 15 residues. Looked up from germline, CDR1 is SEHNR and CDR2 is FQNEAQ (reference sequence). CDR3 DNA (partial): TGTGCCAGCAGCCAGGCGGGGGGATCTAATGAAAAG. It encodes CASSQAGGSNEK. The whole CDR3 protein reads CASSQAGGSNEKLFF. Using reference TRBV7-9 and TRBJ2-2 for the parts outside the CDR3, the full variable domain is DTGVSQNPRHKITKRGQNVTFRCDPISEHNRLYWYRQTLGQGPEFLTYFQNEAQLEKSRLLSDRFSAERPKGSFSTLEIQRTEQGDSAMYLCASSQAGGSNEKLFFGEGSRLTVL.

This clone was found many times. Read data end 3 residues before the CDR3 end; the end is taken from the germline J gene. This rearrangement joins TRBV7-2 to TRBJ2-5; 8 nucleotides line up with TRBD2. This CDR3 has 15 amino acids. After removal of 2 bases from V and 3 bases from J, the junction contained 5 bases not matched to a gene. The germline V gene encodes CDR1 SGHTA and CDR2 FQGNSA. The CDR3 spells CASSLRGLAEETQYF. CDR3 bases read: TGTGCCAGCAGCTTAAGAGGACTAGCAGAAGAGACC.

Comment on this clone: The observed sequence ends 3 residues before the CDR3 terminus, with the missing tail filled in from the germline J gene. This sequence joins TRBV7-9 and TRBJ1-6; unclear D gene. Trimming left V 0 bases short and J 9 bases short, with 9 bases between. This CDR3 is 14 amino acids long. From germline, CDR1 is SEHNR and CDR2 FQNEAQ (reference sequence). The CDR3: CASSLAQQSSPLHF. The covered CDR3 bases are TGTGCCAGCAGCTTAGCCCAACAGAGTTCACCC.

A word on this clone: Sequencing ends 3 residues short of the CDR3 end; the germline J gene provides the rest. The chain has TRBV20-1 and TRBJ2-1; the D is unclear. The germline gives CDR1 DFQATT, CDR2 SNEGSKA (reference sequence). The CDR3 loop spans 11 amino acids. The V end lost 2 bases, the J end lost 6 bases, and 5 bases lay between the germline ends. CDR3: CSARNGNEQFF. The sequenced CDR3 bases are TGCAGTGCTAGAAACGGCAATGAG.